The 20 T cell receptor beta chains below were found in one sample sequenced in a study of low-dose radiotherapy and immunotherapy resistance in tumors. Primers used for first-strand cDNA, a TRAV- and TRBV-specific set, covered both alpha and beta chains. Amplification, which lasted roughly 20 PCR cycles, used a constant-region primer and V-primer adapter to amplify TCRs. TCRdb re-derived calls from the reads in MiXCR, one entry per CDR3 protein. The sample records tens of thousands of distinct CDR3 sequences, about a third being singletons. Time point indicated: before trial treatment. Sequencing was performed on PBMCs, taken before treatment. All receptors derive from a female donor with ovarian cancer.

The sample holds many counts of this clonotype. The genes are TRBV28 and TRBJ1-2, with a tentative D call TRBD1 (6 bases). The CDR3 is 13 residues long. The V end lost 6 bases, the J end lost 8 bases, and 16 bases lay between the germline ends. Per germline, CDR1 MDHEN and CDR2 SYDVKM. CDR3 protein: CASSLTGTGGYTF. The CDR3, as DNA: TGTGCCAGCAGCCTTACAGGGACTGGAGGCTACACCTTC.

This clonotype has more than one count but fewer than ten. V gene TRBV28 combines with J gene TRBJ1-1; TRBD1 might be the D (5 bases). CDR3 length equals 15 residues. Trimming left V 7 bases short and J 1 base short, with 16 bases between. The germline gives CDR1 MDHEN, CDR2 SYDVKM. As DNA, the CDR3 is TGTGCCAGCACCGGCCTAGACACAGGGAACACTGAAGCTTTCTTT. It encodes CASTGLDTGNTEAFF. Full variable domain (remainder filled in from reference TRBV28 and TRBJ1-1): DVKVTQSSRYLVKRTGEKVFLECVQDMDHENMFWYRQDPGLGLRLIYFSYDVKMKEKGDIPEGYSVSREKKERFSLILESASTNQTSMYLCASTGLDTGNTEAFFGQGTRLTVV.

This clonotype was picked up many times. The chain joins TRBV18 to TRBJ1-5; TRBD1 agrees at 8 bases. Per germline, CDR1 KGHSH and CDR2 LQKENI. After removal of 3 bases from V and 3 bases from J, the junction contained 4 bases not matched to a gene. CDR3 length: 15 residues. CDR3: CASSPGQVNNQPQHF. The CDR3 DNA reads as TGTGCCAGCTCACCGGGACAGGTGAACAATCAGCCCCAGCATTTT.

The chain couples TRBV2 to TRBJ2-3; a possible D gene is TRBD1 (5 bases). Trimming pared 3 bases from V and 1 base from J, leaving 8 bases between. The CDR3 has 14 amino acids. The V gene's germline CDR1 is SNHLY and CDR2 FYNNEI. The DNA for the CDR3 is TGTGCCAGCAGTGAGGACACCCGCACAGATACGCAGTATTTT. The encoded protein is CASSEDTRTDTQYF.

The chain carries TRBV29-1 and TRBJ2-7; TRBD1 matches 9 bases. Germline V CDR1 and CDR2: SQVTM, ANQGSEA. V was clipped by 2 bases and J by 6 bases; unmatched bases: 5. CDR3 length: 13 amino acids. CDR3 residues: CSVENRGRGEQYF. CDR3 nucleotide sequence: TGCAGCGTTGAAAACAGGGGGCGAGGCGAGCAGTACTTC.

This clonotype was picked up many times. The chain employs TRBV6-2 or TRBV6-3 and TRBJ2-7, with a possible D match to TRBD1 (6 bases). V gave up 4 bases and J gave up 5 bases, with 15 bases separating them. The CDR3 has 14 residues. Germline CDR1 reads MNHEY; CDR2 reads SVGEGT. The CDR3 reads CASSLWQGSNEQYF. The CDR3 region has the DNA TGTGCCAGCAGTTTATGGCAGGGGTCGAACGAGCAGTACTTC.

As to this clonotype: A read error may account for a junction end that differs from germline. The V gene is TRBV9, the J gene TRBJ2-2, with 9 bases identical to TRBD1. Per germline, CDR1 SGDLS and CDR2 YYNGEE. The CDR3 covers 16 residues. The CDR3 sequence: CVSSVETGGYTGELFF. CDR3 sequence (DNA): TGTGTCAGCAGCGTAGAGACAGGGGGGTACACCGGGGAGCTGTTTTTT.

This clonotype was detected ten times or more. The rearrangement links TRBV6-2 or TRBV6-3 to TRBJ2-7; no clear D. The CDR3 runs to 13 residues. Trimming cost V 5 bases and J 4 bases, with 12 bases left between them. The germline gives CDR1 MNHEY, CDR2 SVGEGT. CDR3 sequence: CASSVRHRYEQYF. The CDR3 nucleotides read TGTGCCAGCAGTGTCCGACATCGATACGAGCAGTACTTC.

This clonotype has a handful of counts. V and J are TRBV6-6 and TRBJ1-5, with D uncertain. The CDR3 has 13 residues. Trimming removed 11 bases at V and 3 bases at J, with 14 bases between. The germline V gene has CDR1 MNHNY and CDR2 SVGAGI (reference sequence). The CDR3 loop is CAAVDTINQPQHF. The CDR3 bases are TGTGCCGCCGTAGACACCATCAATCAGCCCCAGCATTTT.

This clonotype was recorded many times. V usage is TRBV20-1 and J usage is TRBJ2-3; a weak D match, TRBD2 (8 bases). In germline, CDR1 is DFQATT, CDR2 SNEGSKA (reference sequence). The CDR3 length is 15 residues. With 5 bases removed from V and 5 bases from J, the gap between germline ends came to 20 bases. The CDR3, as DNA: TGCAGTGCTCTGCGACTAGCGAACAGGGGAGATACGCAGTATTTT. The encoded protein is CSALRLANRGDTQYF.

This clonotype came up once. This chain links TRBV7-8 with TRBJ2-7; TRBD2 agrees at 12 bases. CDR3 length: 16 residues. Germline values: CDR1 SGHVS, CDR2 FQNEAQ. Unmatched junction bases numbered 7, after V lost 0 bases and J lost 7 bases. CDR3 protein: CASSLARTSGAQEQYF. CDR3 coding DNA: TGTGCCAGCAGCTTAGCGCGGACTAGCGGGGCCCAAGAGCAGTACTTC.

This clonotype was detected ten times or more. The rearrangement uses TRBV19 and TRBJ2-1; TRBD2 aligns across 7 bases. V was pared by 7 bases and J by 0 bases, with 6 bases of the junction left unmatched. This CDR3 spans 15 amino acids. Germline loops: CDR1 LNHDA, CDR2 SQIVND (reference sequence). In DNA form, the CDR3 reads TGTGCCAGTACCGCCCTAGCGGACTCCTACAATGAGCAGTTCTTC. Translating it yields CASTALADSYNEQFF. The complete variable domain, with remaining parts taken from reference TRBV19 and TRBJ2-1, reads DGGITQSPKYLFRKEGQNVTLSCEQNLNHDAMYWYRQDPGQGLRLIYYSQIVNDFQKGDIAEGYSVSREKKESFPLTVTSAQKNPTAFYLCASTALADSYNEQFFGPGTRLTVL.

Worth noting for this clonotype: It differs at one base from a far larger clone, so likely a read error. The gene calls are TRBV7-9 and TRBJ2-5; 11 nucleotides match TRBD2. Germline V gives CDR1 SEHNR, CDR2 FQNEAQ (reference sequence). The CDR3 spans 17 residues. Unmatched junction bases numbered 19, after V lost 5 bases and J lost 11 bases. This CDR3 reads CASSGGEGLAVYNEQYF. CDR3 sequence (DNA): TGTGCCAGCAGCGGGGGAGAGGGACTAGCGGTCTACAATGAGCAGTACTTC.

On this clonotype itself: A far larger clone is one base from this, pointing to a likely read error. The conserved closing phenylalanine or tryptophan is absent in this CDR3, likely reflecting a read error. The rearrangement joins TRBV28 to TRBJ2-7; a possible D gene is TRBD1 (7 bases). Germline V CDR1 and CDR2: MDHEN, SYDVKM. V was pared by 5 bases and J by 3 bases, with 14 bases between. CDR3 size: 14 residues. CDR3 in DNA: TGTGCCAGCAGTCAGGGGGGACTTCGCTACGAGCAGTACTTA. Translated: CASSQGGLRYEQYL.

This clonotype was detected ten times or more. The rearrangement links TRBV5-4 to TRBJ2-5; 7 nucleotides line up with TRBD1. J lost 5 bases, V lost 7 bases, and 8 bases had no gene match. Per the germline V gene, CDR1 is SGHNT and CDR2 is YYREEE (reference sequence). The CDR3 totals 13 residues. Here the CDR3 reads CASGVGGRETQYF. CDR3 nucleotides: TGTGCCAGCGGCGTAGGGGGCCGGGAGACCCAGTACTTC.

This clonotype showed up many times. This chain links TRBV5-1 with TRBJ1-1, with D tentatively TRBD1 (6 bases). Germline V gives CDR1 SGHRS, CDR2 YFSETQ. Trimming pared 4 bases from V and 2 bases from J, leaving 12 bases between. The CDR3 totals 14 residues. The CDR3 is CASSHGTTNTEAFF. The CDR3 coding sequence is TGCGCCAGCAGCCACGGGACAACCAACACTGAAGCTTTCTTT.

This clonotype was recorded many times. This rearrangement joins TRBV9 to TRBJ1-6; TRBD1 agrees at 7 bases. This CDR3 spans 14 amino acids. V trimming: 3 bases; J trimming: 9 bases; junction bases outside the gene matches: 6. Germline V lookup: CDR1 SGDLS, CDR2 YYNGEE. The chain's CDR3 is CASSAAGGSSPLHF. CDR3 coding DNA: TGTGCCAGCAGCGCGGCAGGGGGGAGTTCACCCCTCCACTTT.

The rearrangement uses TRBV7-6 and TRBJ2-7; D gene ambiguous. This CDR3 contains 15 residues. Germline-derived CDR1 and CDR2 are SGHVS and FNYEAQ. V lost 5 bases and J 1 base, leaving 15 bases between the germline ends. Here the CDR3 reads CASSDTVRGSYEQYF. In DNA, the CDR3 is TGTGCCAGCAGCGATACAGTTAGAGGATCCTACGAGCAGTACTTC.

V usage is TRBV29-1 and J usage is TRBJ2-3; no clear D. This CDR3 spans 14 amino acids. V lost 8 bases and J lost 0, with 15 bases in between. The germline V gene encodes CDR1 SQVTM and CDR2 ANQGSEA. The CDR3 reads CSYRALESTDTQYF. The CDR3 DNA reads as TGCAGCTACCGGGCGCTTGAAAGCACAGATACGCAGTATTTT.

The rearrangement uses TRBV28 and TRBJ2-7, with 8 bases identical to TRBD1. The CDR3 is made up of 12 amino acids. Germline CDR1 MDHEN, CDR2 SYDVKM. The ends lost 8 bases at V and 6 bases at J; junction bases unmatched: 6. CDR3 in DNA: TGTGCCAGCCGGACAGGGCTAGGCGAGCAGTACTTC. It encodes CASRTGLGEQYF.